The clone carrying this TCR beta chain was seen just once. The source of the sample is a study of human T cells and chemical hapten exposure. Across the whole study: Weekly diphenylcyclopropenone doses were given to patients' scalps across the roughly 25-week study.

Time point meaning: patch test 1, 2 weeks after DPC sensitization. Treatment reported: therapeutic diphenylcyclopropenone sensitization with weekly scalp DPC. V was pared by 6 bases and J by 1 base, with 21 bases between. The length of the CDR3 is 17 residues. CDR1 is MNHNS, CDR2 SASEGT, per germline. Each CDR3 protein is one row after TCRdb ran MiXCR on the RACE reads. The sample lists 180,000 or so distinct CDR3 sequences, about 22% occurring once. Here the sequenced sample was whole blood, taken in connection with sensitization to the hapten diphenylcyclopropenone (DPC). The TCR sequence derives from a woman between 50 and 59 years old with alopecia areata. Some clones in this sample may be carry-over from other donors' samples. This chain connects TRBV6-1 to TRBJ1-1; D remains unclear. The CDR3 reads CASRDLRPWVGNTEAFF. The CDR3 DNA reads TGTGCCAGCAGAGATCTGCGCCCGTGGGTGGGGAACACTGAAGCTTTCTTT.